This T cell receptor beta chain was documented in a study of radiation and T cells in renal cell carcinoma. Study background: Nephrectomy followed 15 Gy stereotactic body radiation by 4 weeks.

Sample time point: baseline pretreatment blood. Sample treatment: 15 Gy SBRT to primary tumor, nephrectomy 4 weeks later. This clone was detected only once. Antigen: not known. Points from the study as a whole: Top tumor clonotypes rose in blood 2 weeks post-radiation, then contracted. Baseline intratumoral clonotype presence is unknown without pretreatment biopsies.

Assay: immunoSEQ multiplex PCR; the TCRdb copy retains only in-frame clones and omits some. The sample includes more than 140,000 clones, 70% to 90% of them seen just once. Trimming at V came to 4 bases and at J to 1 base, leaving 6 bases not matched to a gene. The CDR3 runs to 16 residues. In germline, CDR1 is SGHRS, CDR2 YFSETQ. The source is a woman aged 45-65 years with renal cell carcinoma. This chain joins TRBV5-1 and TRBJ2-7, with TRBD2 matching 12 bases. Sequenced here: blood, sampled from a patient whose treatment included radiotherapy and nephrectomy. CDR3 coding DNA: TGCGCCAGCAGCCCCCGGACTAGCGGGGTTTCCTACGAGCAGTACTTC. This translates into CASSPRTSGVSYEQYF.